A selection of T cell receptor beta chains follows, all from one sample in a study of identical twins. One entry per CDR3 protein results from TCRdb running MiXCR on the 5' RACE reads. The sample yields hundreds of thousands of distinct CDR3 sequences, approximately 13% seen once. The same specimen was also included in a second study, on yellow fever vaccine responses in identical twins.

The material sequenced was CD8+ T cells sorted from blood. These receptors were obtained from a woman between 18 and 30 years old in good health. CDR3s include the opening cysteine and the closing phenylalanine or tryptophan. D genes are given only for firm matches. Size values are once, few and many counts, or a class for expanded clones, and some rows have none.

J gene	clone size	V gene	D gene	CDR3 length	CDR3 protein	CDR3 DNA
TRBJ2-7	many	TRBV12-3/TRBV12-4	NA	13	CASSLGSIYEQYF	TGTGCCAGCAGTTTAGGGTCGATCTACGAGCAGTACTTC
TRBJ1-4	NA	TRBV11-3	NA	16	CASSLAMDGGSEKLFF	TGTGCCAGCAGCTTAGCCATGGACGGGGGGTCTGAAAAACTGTTTTTT
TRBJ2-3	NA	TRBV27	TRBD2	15	CASSSRLAGGPEPYF	TGTGCCAGCAGTTCCAGACTAGCGGGAGGGCCCGAGCCGTATTTT
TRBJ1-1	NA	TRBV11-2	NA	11	CASTGNTEAFF	TGTGCCAGCACCGGGAACACTGAAGCTTTCTTT
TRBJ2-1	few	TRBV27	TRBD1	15	CASRAGTADYNEQFF	TGTGCCAGCAGGGCCGGGACAGCGGATTACAATGAGCAGTTCTTC
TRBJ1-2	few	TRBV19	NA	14	CASSMPGTNYGYTF	TGTGCCAGTAGTATGCCAGGGACGAACTATGGCTACACCTTC
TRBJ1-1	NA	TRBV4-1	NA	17	CASSQDLSRGSRTEAFF	TGCGCCAGCAGCCAAGATCTCAGTCGGGGCTCACGGACTGAAGCTTTCTTT
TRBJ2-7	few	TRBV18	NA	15	CASSPMGGSSYEQYF	TGTGCCAGCTCACCTATGGGGGGCAGCTCCTACGAGCAGTACTTC
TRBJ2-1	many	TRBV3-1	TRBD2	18	CASSQDGYSGKRYNEQFF	TGTGCCAGCAGCCAAGACGGTTATAGCGGGAAAAGGTACAATGAGCAGTTCTTC
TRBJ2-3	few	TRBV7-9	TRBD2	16	CASSPLAGPSTDTQYF	TGTGCCAGCAGCCCACTAGCGGGGCCTAGCACAGATACGCAGTATTTT
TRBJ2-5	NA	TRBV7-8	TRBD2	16	CASTPGSGGIGETQYF	TGTGCCAGCACCCCGGGGAGCGGGGGTATCGGAGAGACCCAGTACTTC
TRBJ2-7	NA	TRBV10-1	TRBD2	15	CASSSERDPSYEQYF	TGCGCCAGCAGTTCAGAGCGGGACCCGTCCTACGAGCAGTACTTC
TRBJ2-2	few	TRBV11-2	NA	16	CASSLVGSLGARELFF	TGTGCCAGCAGCTTAGTGGGCAGCCTCGGGGCGAGGGAGCTGTTTTTT
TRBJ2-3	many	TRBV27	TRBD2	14	CASSRAGVTDTQYF	TGTGCCAGCAGCCGAGCGGGAGTAACAGATACGCAGTATTTT
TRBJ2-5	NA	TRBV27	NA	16	CASRKKASREYETQYF	TGTGCCAGCAGAAAAAAAGCGTCGCGGGAATACGAGACCCAGTACTTC
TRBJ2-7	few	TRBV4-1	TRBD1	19	CASSQESRIVTGGDYEQYF	TGCGCCAGCAGCCAAGAGTCCCGAATAGTGACAGGGGGGGACTACGAGCAGTACTTC
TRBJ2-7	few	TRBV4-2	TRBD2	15	CASSQLAGEGYEQYF	TGTGCCAGCAGCCAACTAGCGGGAGAGGGCTACGAGCAGTACTTC
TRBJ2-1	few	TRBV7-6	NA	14	CASSLVAPGDEQFF	TGTGCCAGCAGCTTAGTGGCCCCGGGCGATGAGCAGTTCTTC
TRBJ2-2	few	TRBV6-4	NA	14	CASSTGRYTGELFF	TGTGCCAGCAGCACGGGACGCTACACCGGGGAGCTGTTTTTT
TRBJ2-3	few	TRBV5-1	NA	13	CASSLVGADTQYF	TGCGCCAGCAGCTTGGTAGGGGCTGATACGCAGTATTTT
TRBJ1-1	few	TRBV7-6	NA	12	CASSFGSGEAFF	TGTGCCAGCAGTTTTGGGTCTGGTGAAGCTTTCTTT
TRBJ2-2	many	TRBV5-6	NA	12	CASSLDPGELFF	TGTGCCAGCAGCTTGGACCCCGGGGAGCTGTTTTTT
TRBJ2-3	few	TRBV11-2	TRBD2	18	CASSLPVTSGKDTDTQYF	TGTGCCAGCAGCTTACCCGTGACTAGCGGGAAAGACACAGATACGCAGTATTTT
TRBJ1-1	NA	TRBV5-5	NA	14	CASNAGHWGAEAFF	TGTGCCAGCAACGCCGGCCATTGGGGCGCTGAAGCTTTCTTT
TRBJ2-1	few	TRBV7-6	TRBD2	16	CASSGHGLASNNEQFF	TGTGCCAGCAGCGGTCACGGACTAGCGAGTAACAATGAGCAGTTCTTC
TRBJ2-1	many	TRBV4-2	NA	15	CASSQGPNSYNEQFF	TGTGCCAGCAGCCAGGGGCCAAACTCCTACAATGAGCAGTTCTTC
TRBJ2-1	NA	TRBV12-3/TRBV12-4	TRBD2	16	CASTPGGAVSYNEQFF	TGTGCCAGCACCCCCGGGGGGGCCGTGTCCTACAATGAGCAGTTCTTC
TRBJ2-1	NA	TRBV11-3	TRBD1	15	CASSSWTGGSNEQFF	TGTGCCAGCAGCTCCTGGACAGGGGGCTCCAATGAGCAGTTCTTC
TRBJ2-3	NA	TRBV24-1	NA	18	CATSDLPGFGYGTDTQYF	TGTGCCACCAGTGATTTGCCCGGGTTCGGGTATGGGACAGATACGCAGTATTTT
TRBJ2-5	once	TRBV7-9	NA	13	CASSNSGEETQYF	TGTGCCAGCAGTAACTCGGGTGAAGAGACCCAGTACTTC
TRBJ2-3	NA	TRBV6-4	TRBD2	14	CASSGTSGGDTQYF	TGTGCCAGCAGTGGGACTAGCGGGGGAGATACGCAGTATTTT
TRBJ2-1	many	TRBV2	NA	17	CASDGSHISSSYNEQFF	TGTGCCAGCGATGGGAGTCATATATCGAGCTCCTACAATGAGCAGTTCTTC